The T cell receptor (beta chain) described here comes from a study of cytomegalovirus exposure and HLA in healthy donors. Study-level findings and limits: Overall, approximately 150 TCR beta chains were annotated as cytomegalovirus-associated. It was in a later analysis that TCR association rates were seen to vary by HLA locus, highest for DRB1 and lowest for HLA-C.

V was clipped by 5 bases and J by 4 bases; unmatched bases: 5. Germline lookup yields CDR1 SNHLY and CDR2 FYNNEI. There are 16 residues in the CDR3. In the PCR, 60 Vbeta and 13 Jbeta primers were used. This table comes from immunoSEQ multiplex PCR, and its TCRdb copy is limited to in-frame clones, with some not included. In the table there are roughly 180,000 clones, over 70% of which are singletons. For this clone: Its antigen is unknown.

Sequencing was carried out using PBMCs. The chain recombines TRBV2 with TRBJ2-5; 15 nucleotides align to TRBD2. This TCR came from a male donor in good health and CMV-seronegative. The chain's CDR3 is CASSTGTSGGRETQYF. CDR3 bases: TGTGCCAGCAGTACCGGGACTAGCGGGGGGAGAGAGACCCAGTACTTC.